This TCR beta chain emerged from a study of T cells in Graves' hyperthyroidism and ophthalmopathy. From RNA transcripts, TCR beta CDR3 regions were amplified. Carried out on the TCR CDR3, a first-round RT-PCR used the HTBI primer set. Using its own MiXCR run on the multiplex PCR reads, TCRdb lists one record per CDR3 protein. The repertoire holds about 690,000 distinct CDR3 sequences, with 17% as singletons. General observations from the study: Onset of ophthalmopathy came a median 6.5 months after the model predicted it.

The germline V gene encodes CDR1 DFQATT and CDR2 SNEGSKA (reference sequence). The CDR3 extends over 14 amino acids. J was trimmed by 6 bases and V by 6 bases; bases with no gene match: 13. Stable disease denoted Graves' hyperthyroidism without ophthalmopathy progression within 18 months. The PBMCs were taken from under 12 ml of fresh peripheral blood. Remarks on this clonotype: Its target is unknown.

Input material: blood. The receptor's source is a man aged 50-60 years with Graves' hyperthyroidism. The chain carries TRBV20-1 and TRBJ2-7, with 8 bases fitting TRBD1. The CDR3 DNA reads TGCAGTGCACTTTGGACAGGGAGTTTCAGCGAGCAGTACTTC. This codes for CSALWTGSFSEQYF.